The next 3 T cell receptor beta chains were all read from a single sample in a study of OX40 agonist ivuxolimab in advanced cancers. TCRdb's table, derived via immunoSEQ multiplex PCR, lists solely in-frame clones and lacks some. The repertoire has about 48,000 clones, around nine tenths of them found once; the top ten carry roughly 6.3%. The source material was CD4+ or CD8+ T cells sorted from blood, sampled in a trial of the OX40 agonist ivuxolimab. These TCRs come from an adult with an advanced solid tumor such as melanoma, head and neck, liver or kidney cancer.

This chain joins TRBV7-8 and TRBJ2-5; D ambiguous. The V gene's germline CDR1 is SGHVS and CDR2 FQNEAQ. The CDR3 covers 16 residues. V was cut by 4 bases and J by 5 bases, with 20 bases left in between. This chain's CDR3 is CASSSSWVGYGETQYF. The CDR3 DNA follows: TGTGCCAGCAGCTCCAGTTGGGTGGGTTACGGGGAGACCCAGTACTTC.

V usage is TRBV25-1 and J usage is TRBJ1-6, with TRBD1 identical over 8 bases. The CDR3 extends over 14 amino acids. J was trimmed by 7 bases and V by 3 bases; bases with no gene match: 2. Germline CDR1 and CDR2: MGHDK and SYGVNS. The CDR3 bases are TGTGCCAGCAGTGAGACAGGGGTGAATTCACCCCTCCACTTT. Protein product: CASSETGVNSPLHF.

This chain joins TRBV19 and TRBJ1-1, with D possibly TRBD1 on 5 matching bases. The germline gives CDR1 LNHDA, CDR2 SQIVND (reference sequence). The CDR3 extends over 15 amino acids. V shed 7 bases and J shed 2 bases, with 17 bases lying between them. The CDR3 here is CASIEQTGGNTEAFF. The CDR3 coding sequence is TGTGCCAGTATCGAACAAACAGGCGGTAACACTGAAGCTTTCTTT.